The 6 T cell receptor beta chains below come from one sample, sequenced in a study of patients and donors after allogeneic stem cell transplantation (dated by TCRdb to about 2020). Receptor libraries were prepared by RT-PCR. Reads for this sample came from a NextSeq 550. Through fastp at Q25 and MiXCR, TCRdb rebuilt clones from the public reads, retaining in-frame beta chains. For every CDR3 protein sequence, its rows merge into one entry that carries the most common genes and DNA. The sample profile shows more than 9,000 distinct CDR3 sequences; roughly a fifth of them were found once. About 50% of the sample is taken by the ten largest. Sequencing used blood, either unsorted or a sorted T cell fraction (not recorded which). Receptors originate from a human donor who was either an allogeneic HSCT recipient or a stem cell or donor lymphocyte infusion donor (not recorded which). It is not recorded whose cells these are; they may come from a transplant donor.

The chain uses TRBV4-1 and TRBJ1-1; D call uncertain. In germline, CDR1 is MGHRA, CDR2 YSYEKL. V was shortened by 0 bases and J by 0 bases, with 5 bases between the two germline ends. The CDR3 extends over 14 amino acids. CDR3 sequence reads: CASSQETVNTEAFF. DNA for the CDR3: TGCGCCAGCAGCCAAGAAACGGTGAACACTGAAGCTTTCTTT.

This clonotype was seen a few times. This chain joins TRBV7-9 and TRBJ1-4; 7 bases are a match to TRBD1. The V segment lost 3 bases and the J segment 0 bases; nucleotides outside the gene matches: 19. The CDR3 is 21 amino acids. Germline CDR1 and CDR2: SEHNR and FQNEAQ (reference sequence). In nucleotides, the CDR3 is TGTGCCAGCAGCTTTGGGGCGGGCCAGGGGGTGATTCCTGCAACTAATGAAAAACTGTTTTTT. Translation: CASSFGAGQGVIPATNEKLFF.

Details on this clonotype: Mismatch with germline at one junction end may stem from a read error. V gene TRBV12-3 or TRBV12-4 combines with J gene TRBJ2-1, with unresolved D. This CDR3 has 11 amino acids. The chain's CDR3 is CASSLLAERFF. The DNA for the CDR3 is TGTGCCAGCAGTTTATTGGCGGAGCGGTTCTTC.

By proportion, this clonotype is hyperexpanded. This chain connects TRBV27 to TRBJ1-5, with D unresolved. Germline values: CDR1 MNHEY, CDR2 SMNVEV (reference sequence). The ends were cut back, 6 bases at V and 0 bases at J, with 6 bases in the middle. CDR3 size: 13 residues. CDR3 nucleotides: TGTGCCAGCAGCTTCTTTAGCAATCAGCCCCAGCATTTT. Translating gives CASSFFSNQPQHF.

In this sample, this clonotype turned up a few times. This rearrangement joins TRBV6-1 to TRBJ2-2; 9 bases align to TRBD2. Germline V gene lookup returns CDR1 MNHNS and CDR2 SASEGT. After removal of 2 bases from V and 6 bases from J, the junction contained 7 bases not matched to a gene. The CDR3 has 16 residues. CDR3 nucleotides: TGTGCCAGCAGTGAAATAAGCGGGGGGTACTCCGGGGAGCTGTTTTTT. Its translation: CASSEISGGYSGELFF.

This clonotype was seen at least ten times. The chain is built from TRBV24-1 and TRBJ2-1; the match to TRBD2 covers 10 bases. This CDR3 is 13 amino acids long. J was trimmed by 6 bases and V by 8 bases; bases with no gene match: 3. Per the germline V gene, CDR1 is KGHDR and CDR2 is SFDVKD. The CDR3 nucleotides are TGTGCCACCACTAGCGGGGGCCCCAATGAGCAGTTCTTC. This gives the protein CATTSGGPNEQFF.